The 8 T cell receptor beta chains below come from one sample, sequenced in a study of regulatory T cells in long-lasting Graves disease. The sample's time point: persistent/refractory GD, antithyroid drugs over 5 years with positive TRAb. Construction of the TCR library relied on RNA isolated from PBMCs. Building the TCR beta libraries relied on iRepertoire HTBI primers, and CDR3 regions underwent Arm-PCR. TCRdb re-analysed the multiplex PCR reads in MiXCR, keeping a single row per CDR3 protein. The sample includes 400,000 to 500,000 distinct CDR3 sequences, about a fifth of them seen just once. Sample: peripheral blood mononuclear cells (PBMCs), taken when the disease was refractory, from a patient treated with antithyroid drugs. The receptors shown here come from a female donor with Graves disease.

The chain uses TRBV5-1 and TRBJ2-7; TRBD2 matches at 7 bases. CDR3 length equals 15 residues. With 3 bases clipped from V and 4 bases from J, the junction kept 10 bases outside the gene matches. The V gene's germline CDR1 is SGHRS and CDR2 YFSETQ. CDR3: CASSWGTTGEYEQYF. The DNA of the CDR3 is TGCGCCAGCAGCTGGGGGACTACCGGGGAGTACGAGCAGTACTTC.

In regard to this clonotype: At one end the junction does not follow the germline gene, possibly because of a read error. V gene TRBV6-2 or TRBV6-3 combines with J gene TRBJ2-7, with TRBD2 as a possible D gene (6 bases). Germline V CDR1 and CDR2: MNHEY, SVGEGT. The length of the CDR3 is 15 residues. The CDR3 sequence: CTSFQAASARYEQYF. The CDR3 DNA is TGTACCAGCTTCCAGGCAGCTAGCGCCCGCTACGAGCAGTACTTC.

The chain recombines TRBV20-1 with TRBJ2-7; a possible D gene is TRBD1 (5 bases). The germline V and J ends were trimmed by 0 bases and 3 bases, with 12 bases remaining between them. Looked up from germline, CDR1 is DFQATT and CDR2 is SNEGSKA (reference sequence). CDR3 length equals 14 residues. For the CDR3, the DNA is TGCAGTGCTAGAGATGGGGCCAGCCGCTACGAGCAGTACTTC. As protein: CSARDGASRYEQYF.

This clonotype has a handful of counts. The chain is built from TRBV20-1 and TRBJ2-7, with D perhaps matching TRBD2 (5 bases). V lost 5 bases to trimming and J lost 1 base, with 9 bases between them. This CDR3 has 12 residues. The germline CDR1 and CDR2 sequences are DFQATT and SNEGSKA (reference sequence). In DNA, the CDR3 is TGCAGTGCTCTTACTAGGTCCTACGAGCAGTACTTC. Translating it yields CSALTRSYEQYF.

This clonotype was seen more than once but under ten times. The chain joins TRBV3-1 to TRBJ1-4, with 8 bases matching TRBD1. V lost 8 bases, J lost 4 bases, and 3 bases stayed unmatched. Germline CDR1 LGHDT, CDR2 YNNKEL (reference sequence). The CDR3 spans 13 residues. The CDR3 DNA reads TGTGCCAGCCGGGACAGGAGTAATGAAAAACTGTTTTTT. It encodes CASRDRSNEKLFF. Together with reference TRBV3-1 and TRBJ1-4, the CDR3 gives the full variable domain: DTAVSQTPKYLVTQMGNDKSIKCEQNLGHDTMYWYKQDSKKFLKIMFSYNNKELIINETVPNRFSPKSPDKAHLNLHINSLELGDSAVYFCASRDRSNEKLFFGSGTQLSVL.

Only a few counts were recorded for this clonotype. The CDR3 protein is CASSLVLDNNEQFF. The CDR3 nucleotides are TGTGCCAGCAGCTTGGTACTAGACAATAATGAGCAGTTCTTC. This rearrangement joins TRBV5-6 to TRBJ2-1; D possibly corresponds to TRBD2 (5 bases). Trimming removed 0 bases at V and 7 bases at J, with 11 bases between. The CDR3 has 14 residues. The germline V gene encodes CDR1 SGHDT and CDR2 YYEEEE.

This clonotype came up many times. This sequence joins TRBV6-1 and TRBJ1-1; 7 bases match TRBD1. Trimming cost V 6 bases and J 2 bases; bases outside gene matches: 6. This CDR3 is built from 14 residues. Per germline, CDR1 MNHNS and CDR2 SASEGT. CDR3 sequence reads: CASRTQGRNTEAFF. The CDR3 DNA is TGTGCCAGCAGGACACAGGGGCGAAACACTGAAGCTTTCTTT.

In this sample, this clonotype turned up many times. This chain uses TRBV6-2 or TRBV6-3 with TRBJ2-2; TRBD1 might be the D (6 bases). The V gene lost 6 bases and the J gene lost 4 bases, with 12 bases spanning the gap. CDR3 length: 14 amino acids. Germline lookup yields CDR1 MNHEY and CDR2 SVGEGT. The CDR3 coding sequence is TGTGCCAGCAGATCGGGACAACCCACCGGGGAGCTGTTTTTT. Amino acid sequence: CASRSGQPTGELFF.